The clone carrying this T cell receptor beta chain was picked up many times. The antigen is not known. Germline CDR1 SEHNR, CDR2 FQNEAQ (reference sequence). CDR3 length equals 14 residues. V gave up 5 bases and J gave up 2 bases, with 12 bases separating them. RNA transcripts served as the template for amplifying TCR beta CDR3 regions. With the HTBI primer set, the TCR CDR3 went through a first round of RT-PCR. Each CDR3 protein gets one entry after TCRdb re-called the multiplex PCR reads with MiXCR. Among more than 300,000 distinct CDR3 sequences listed, about 15% were seen once. This entry belongs to a study of T cells in Graves' hyperthyroidism and ophthalmopathy. Study observations and caveats: Within blood appeared most thyroid clonotypes that had expanded above 0.001. With a median lead of roughly 6.2 months before onset, the model predicted ophthalmopathy.

The sequence came from a woman in her twenties or thirties with Graves' ophthalmopathy. Sequenced material: blood. The chain recombines TRBV7-9 with TRBJ2-5; no reliable D call. The CDR3, as DNA: TGTGCCAGCAGCAAGAAATCTGTACAAGAGACCCAGTACTTC. It specifies CASSKKSVQETQYF.